A selection of T cell receptor beta chains follows, all from one sample in a study of T cell changes during pregnancy in multiple sclerosis. Clones were read by immunoSEQ multiplex PCR, and TCRdb kept only the in-frame ones, dropping some. The profile shows roughly 60,000 clones, 80% to 95% of them singletons. Sequenced material: peripheral blood, taken in the second trimester of pregnancy. Receptors were obtained from a female donor with multiple sclerosis, enrolled in a pregnancy study. The CDR3 runs from the conserved cysteine through the conserved F or W. Fields, in order: clone size, D gene, V gene, J gene, CDR3 protein, CDR3 DNA. A D gene is named only where the DNA matches it firmly. Clone size, where shown, is once, few, many, or a class for clones that have expanded.

size: -
D: TRBD1
V: TRBV27
J: TRBJ1-2
CDR3: CASSPLNPTGGTGYTF
DNA: TGTGCCAGCAGTCCCCTCAACCCGACAGGGGGGACGGGCTACACCTTC

size: -
D: TRBD1
V: TRBV6-5
J: TRBJ2-2
CDR3: CASRRGQANTGELFF
DNA: TGTGCCAGCAGGCGGGGACAGGCGAACACCGGGGAGCTGTTTTTT

size: -
D: -
V: TRBV19
J: TRBJ1-5
CDR3: CASSGGLDQPQHF
DNA: TGTGCCAGTAGTGGAGGGTTAGATCAGCCCCAGCATTTT

size: few
D: TRBD1
V: TRBV12-5
J: TRBJ1-1
CDR3: CASGLVLSTPGQVEAFF
DNA: TGTGCTAGTGGTTTGGTACTATCTACCCCCGGACAGGTCGAAGCTTTCTTT

size: -
D: -
V: TRBV5-5
J: TRBJ1-1
CDR3: CASSRGALPEAFF
DNA: TGTGCCAGCAGTCGAGGAGCTCTTCCTGAAGCTTTCTTT

size: -
D: -
V: TRBV10-3
J: TRBJ2-1
CDR3: CAISGAANEQFF
DNA: TGTGCCATCAGTGGAGCGGCCAATGAGCAGTTCTTC

size: -
D: TRBD2
V: TRBV30
J: TRBJ2-2
CDR3: CACGTSGTGELFF
DNA: TGTGCCTGCGGGACTAGCGGTACCGGGGAGCTGTTTTTT

size: -
D: -
V: TRBV5-4
J: TRBJ1-6
CDR3: CASSLTGTNSPLHF
DNA: TGTGCCAGCAGCTTGACAGGGACTAATTCACCCCTCCACTTT

size: -
D: TRBD2
V: TRBV7-6
J: TRBJ2-5
CDR3: CASSLGLAGVGETQYF
DNA: TGTGCCAGCAGCCTGGGACTAGCGGGAGTGGGGGAGACCCAGTACTTC

size: -
D: TRBD1
V: TRBV10-3
J: TRBJ1-3
CDR3: CAIAGQGFGNTIYF
DNA: TGTGCCATCGCAGGACAGGGGTTTGGAAACACCATATATTTT

size: -
D: -
V: TRBV28
J: TRBJ2-1
CDR3: CASSLLDTYNEQFF
DNA: TGTGCCAGCAGTTTGTTGGACACGTACAATGAGCAGTTCTTC

size: -
D: TRBD1
V: TRBV7-9
J: TRBJ1-1
CDR3: CASSRDRERLVNTEAFF
DNA: TGTGCCAGCAGCCGGGACAGGGAGAGGCTGGTGAACACTGAAGCTTTCTTT

size: few
D: -
V: TRBV7-3
J: TRBJ1-1
CDR3: CASSLTGGDTEAFF
DNA: TGTGCCAGCAGCTTAACCGGGGGAGACACTGAAGCTTTCTTT

size: -
D: TRBD2
V: TRBV28
J: TRBJ2-5
CDR3: CASSLRGVMTSGRWETQYF
DNA: TGTGCCAGCAGTCTAAGGGGGGTAATGACTAGCGGGAGGTGGGAGACCCAGTACTTC

size: -
D: -
V: TRBV10-1
J: TRBJ2-3
CDR3: CASSDYSGSSTDTQYF
DNA: TGCGCCAGCAGTGATTACAGCGGATCCAGCACAGATACGCAGTATTTT

size: -
D: -
V: TRBV7-9
J: TRBJ2-7
CDR3: CASSLVAKASTNSYEQYF
DNA: TGTGCCAGCAGCTTAGTTGCTAAGGCTAGCACCAACTCCTACGAGCAGTACTTC

size: -
D: TRBD2
V: TRBV6-5
J: TRBJ2-2
CDR3: CASSYRTSGSRELFF
DNA: TGTGCCAGCAGTTACCGGACTAGCGGGAGTAGGGAGCTGTTTTTT

size: -
D: TRBD2
V: TRBV5-5
J: TRBJ2-5
CDR3: CASSLAAGGVETQYF
DNA: TGTGCCAGCAGCTTGGCCGCGGGAGGTGTGGAGACCCAGTACTTC

size: -
D: TRBD2
V: TRBV5-4
J: TRBJ2-5
CDR3: CASSLIPAGAETQYF
DNA: TGTGCCAGCAGCCTAATACCGGCGGGAGCAGAGACCCAGTACTTC

size: -
D: TRBD2
V: TRBV19
J: TRBJ2-7
CDR3: CASSTWTSGRSYEQYF
DNA: TGTGCCAGTAGTACCTGGACTAGCGGGCGTTCCTACGAGCAGTACTTC

size: -
D: TRBD1
V: TRBV2
J: TRBJ1-5
CDR3: CASSTGQGANPQHF
DNA: TGTGCCAGCAGCACTGGACAGGGGGCTAATCCCCAGCATTTT

size: -
D: -
V: TRBV2
J: TRBJ2-5
CDR3: CARTKDSYQETQYF
DNA: TGTGCCAGGACGAAAGACAGTTACCAAGAGACCCAGTACTTC

size: -
D: TRBD1
V: TRBV28
J: TRBJ1-2
CDR3: CASRSTLGQGVYGYTF
DNA: TGTGCCAGCAGAAGTACACTCGGACAGGGGGTATATGGCTACACCTTC

size: -
D: TRBD2
V: TRBV4-1
J: TRBJ2-5
CDR3: CASSQEGGTSGKWEQYF
DNA: TGCGCCAGCAGCCAAGAGGGAGGGACTAGCGGGAAGTGGGAGCAGTACTTC

size: -
D: TRBD2
V: TRBV7-9
J: TRBJ2-3
CDR3: CASSLVTSGFTDTQYF
DNA: TGTGCCAGCAGCTTAGTGACTAGCGGGTTCACAGATACGCAGTATTTT

size: -
D: TRBD2
V: TRBV15
J: TRBJ2-1
CDR3: CATSRTGLAGYNEQFF
DNA: TGTGCCACCAGCCGTACGGGACTAGCGGGTTACAATGAGCAGTTCTTC

size: -
D: TRBD2
V: TRBV7-9
J: TRBJ2-7
CDR3: CASSSSLPSRERPYEQYF
DNA: TGTGCCAGCAGCTCATCCCTTCCCTCGCGGGAGCGCCCCTACGAGCAGTACTTC

size: -
D: TRBD2
V: TRBV27
J: TRBJ2-2
CDR3: CASSSRGGGGELFF
DNA: TGTGCCAGCAGTTCACGGGGGGGTGGCGGGGAGCTGTTTTTT

size: few
D: TRBD2
V: TRBV5-4
J: TRBJ2-5
CDR3: CASSLVAGETQYF
DNA: TGTGCCAGCAGCTTGGTAGCGGGAGAGACCCAGTACTTC

size: -
D: TRBD2
V: TRBV10-2
J: TRBJ2-7
CDR3: CASTGGGGSYEQYF
DNA: TGCGCCAGCACAGGCGGCGGGGGCTCCTACGAGCAGTACTTC

size: -
D: TRBD2
V: TRBV5-4
J: TRBJ2-3
CDR3: CASTLAGGPLTTDTQYF
DNA: TGTGCCAGCACGCTAGCGGGAGGCCCACTAACCACAGATACGCAGTATTTT

size: -
D: -
V: TRBV5-1
J: TRBJ1-1
CDR3: CASSLGQENTEAFF
DNA: TGCGCCAGCAGCTTGGGACAGGAGAACACTGAAGCTTTCTTT

size: -
D: TRBD1
V: TRBV4-2
J: TRBJ2-1
CDR3: CASSQDLSGTGGYNEQFF
DNA: TGTGCCAGCAGCCAAGATCTGTCCGGGACAGGGGGTTACAATGAGCAGTTCTTC

size: -
D: -
V: TRBV4-2
J: TRBJ2-7
CDR3: CASSQDRNLDRPPYEQYF
DNA: TGTGCCAGCAGCCAAGATCGAAACTTAGACAGGCCACCCTACGAGCAGTACTTC

size: -
D: -
V: TRBV5-1
J: TRBJ2-2
CDR3: CASSVSLANTGELFF
DNA: TGCGCCAGCAGCGTCAGTCTTGCTAACACCGGGGAGCTGTTTTTT

size: -
D: TRBD2
V: TRBV5-1
J: TRBJ2-3
CDR3: CASSPPTTSGSTDTQYF
DNA: TGCGCCAGCAGCCCGCCCACGACTAGCGGGTCCACAGATACGCAGTATTTT

size: -
D: TRBD1
V: TRBV2
J: TRBJ1-3
CDR3: CASRDRVPGNTIYF
DNA: TGTGCCAGCAGGGACAGGGTCCCTGGAAACACCATATATTTT

size: -
D: -
V: TRBV30
J: TRBJ1-1
CDR3: CAWNPVLKNTEAFF
DNA: TGTGCCTGGAATCCCGTACTCAAGAACACTGAAGCTTTCTTT

size: -
D: TRBD1
V: TRBV18
J: TRBJ2-7
CDR3: CASSPLGQDYEQYF
DNA: TGTGCCAGCTCACCCCTAGGACAGGACTACGAGCAGTACTTC

size: -
D: TRBD2
V: TRBV19
J: TRBJ2-3
CDR3: CASSIAGGPTDTQYF
DNA: TGTGCCAGTAGTATAGCGGGAGGGCCAACGGATACGCAGTATTTT